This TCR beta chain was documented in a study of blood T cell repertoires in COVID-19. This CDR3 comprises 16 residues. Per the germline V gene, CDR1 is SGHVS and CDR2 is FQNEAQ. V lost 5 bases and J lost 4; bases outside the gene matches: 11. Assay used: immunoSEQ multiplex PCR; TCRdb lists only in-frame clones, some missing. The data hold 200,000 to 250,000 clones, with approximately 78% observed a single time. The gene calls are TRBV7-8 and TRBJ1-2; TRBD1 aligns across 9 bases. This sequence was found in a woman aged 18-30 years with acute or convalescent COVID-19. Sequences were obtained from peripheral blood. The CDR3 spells CASSAYRDRVSYGYTF. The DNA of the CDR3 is TGTGCCAGCAGCGCTTACCGGGACAGGGTCAGCTATGGCTACACCTTC.